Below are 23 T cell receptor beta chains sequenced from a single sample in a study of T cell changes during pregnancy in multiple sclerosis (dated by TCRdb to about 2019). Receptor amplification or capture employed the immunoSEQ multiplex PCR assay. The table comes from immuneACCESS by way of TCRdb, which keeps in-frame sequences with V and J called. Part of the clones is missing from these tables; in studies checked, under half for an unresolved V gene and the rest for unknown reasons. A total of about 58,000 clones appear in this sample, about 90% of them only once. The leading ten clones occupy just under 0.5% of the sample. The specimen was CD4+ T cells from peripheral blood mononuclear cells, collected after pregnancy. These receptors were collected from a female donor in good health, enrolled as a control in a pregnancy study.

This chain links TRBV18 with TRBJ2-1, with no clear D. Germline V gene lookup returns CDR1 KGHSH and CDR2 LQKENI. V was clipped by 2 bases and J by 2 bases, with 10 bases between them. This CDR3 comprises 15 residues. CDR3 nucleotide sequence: TGTGCCAGCTCACCAGGGCAGGATACCTACAATGAGCAGTTCTTC. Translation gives CASSPGQDTYNEQFF.

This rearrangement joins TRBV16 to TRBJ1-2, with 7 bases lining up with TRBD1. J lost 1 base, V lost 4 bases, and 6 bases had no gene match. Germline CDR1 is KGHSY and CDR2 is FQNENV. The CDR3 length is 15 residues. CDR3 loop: CASSPRAGGNYGYTF. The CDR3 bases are TGTGCCAGCAGCCCACGGGCAGGGGGTAACTATGGCTACACCTTC. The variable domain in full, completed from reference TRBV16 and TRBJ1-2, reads GEEVAQTPKHLVRGEGQKAKLYCAPIKGHSYVFWYQQVLKNEFKFLISFQNENVFDETGMPKERFSAKCLPNSPCSLEIQATKLEDSAVYFCASSPRAGGNYGYTFGSGTRLTVV.

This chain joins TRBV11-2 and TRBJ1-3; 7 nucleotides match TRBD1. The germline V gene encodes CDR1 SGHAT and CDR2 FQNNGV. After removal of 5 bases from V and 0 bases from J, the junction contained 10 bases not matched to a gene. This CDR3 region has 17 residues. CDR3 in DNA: TGTGCCAGCAGCCAACGACCAGGGGGATTCTCTGGAAACACCATATATTTT. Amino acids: CASSQRPGGFSGNTIYF.

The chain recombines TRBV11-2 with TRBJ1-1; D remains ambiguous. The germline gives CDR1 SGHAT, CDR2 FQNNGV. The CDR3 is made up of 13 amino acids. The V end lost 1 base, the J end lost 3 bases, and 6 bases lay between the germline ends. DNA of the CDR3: TGTGCCAGCAGCTTAGCGTCCTACACTGAAGCTTTCTTT. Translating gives CASSLASYTEAFF.

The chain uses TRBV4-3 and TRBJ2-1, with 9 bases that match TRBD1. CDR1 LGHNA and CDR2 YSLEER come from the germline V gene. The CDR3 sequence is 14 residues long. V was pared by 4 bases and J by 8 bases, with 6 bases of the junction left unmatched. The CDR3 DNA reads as TGCGCCAGCAGCCTTCAACAGGGGGCACATGAGCAGTTCTTC. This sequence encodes CASSLQQGAHEQFF.

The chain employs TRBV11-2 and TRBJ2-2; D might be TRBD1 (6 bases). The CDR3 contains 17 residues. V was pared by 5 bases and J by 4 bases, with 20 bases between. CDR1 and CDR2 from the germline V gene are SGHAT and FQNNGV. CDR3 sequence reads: CASSVSGTTMGTGELFF. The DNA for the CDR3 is TGTGCCAGCAGCGTCTCCGGGACAACGATGGGCACCGGGGAGCTGTTTTTT.

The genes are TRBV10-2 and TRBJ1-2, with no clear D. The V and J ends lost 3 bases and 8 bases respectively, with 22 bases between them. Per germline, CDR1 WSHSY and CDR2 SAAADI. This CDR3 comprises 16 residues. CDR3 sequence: CASSDPPRAGVWGYTF. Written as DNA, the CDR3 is TGCGCCAGCAGTGATCCCCCCCGGGCCGGGGTATGGGGCTACACCTTC.

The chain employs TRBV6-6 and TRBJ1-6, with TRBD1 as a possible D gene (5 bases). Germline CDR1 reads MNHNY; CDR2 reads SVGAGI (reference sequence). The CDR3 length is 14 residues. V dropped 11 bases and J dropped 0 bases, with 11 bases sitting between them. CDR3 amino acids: CAGGGSSYNSPLHF. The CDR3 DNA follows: TGTGCCGGGGGGGGAAGCTCCTATAATTCACCCCTCCACTTT.

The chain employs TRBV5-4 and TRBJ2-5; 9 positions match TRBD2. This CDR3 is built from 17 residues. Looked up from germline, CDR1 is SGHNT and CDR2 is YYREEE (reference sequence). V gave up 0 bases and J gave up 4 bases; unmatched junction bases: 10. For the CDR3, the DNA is TGTGCCAGCAGCTTGGCCCCGGCGCGGGGGGGCCGAGAGACCCAGTACTTC. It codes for CASSLAPARGGRETQYF.

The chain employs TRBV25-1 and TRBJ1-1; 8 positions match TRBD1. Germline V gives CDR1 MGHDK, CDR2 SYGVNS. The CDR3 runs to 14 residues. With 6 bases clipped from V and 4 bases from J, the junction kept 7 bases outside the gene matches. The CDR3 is CASRNRGEITEAFF. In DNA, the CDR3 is TGTGCCAGCAGGAACAGGGGGGAAATCACTGAAGCTTTCTTT.

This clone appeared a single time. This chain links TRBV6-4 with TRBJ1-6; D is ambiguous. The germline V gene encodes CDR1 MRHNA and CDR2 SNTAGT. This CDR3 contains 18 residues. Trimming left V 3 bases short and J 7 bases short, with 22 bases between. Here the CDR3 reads CASSERAPGPFRNSPLHF. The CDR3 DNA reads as TGTGCCAGCAGTGAGAGGGCTCCGGGCCCGTTTCGGAATTCACCCCTCCACTTT.

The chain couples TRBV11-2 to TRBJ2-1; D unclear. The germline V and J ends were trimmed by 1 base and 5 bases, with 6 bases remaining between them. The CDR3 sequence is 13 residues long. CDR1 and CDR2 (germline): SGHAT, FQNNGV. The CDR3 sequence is CASSLGLNNEQFF. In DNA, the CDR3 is TGTGCCAGCAGCTTAGGGCTGAACAATGAGCAGTTCTTC. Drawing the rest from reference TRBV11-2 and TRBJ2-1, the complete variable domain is EAGVAQSPRYKIIEKRQSVAFWCNPISGHATLYWYQQILGQGPKLLIQFQNNGVVDDSQLPKDRFSAERLKGVDSTLKIQPAKLEDSAVYLCASSLGLNNEQFFGPGTRLTVL.

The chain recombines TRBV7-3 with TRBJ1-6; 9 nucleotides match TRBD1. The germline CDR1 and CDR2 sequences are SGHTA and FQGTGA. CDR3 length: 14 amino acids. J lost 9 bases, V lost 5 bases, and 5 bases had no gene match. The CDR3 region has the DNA TGTGCCAGCAGCCAACAGGGGGCCGTTTCACCCCTCCACTTT. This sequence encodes CASSQQGAVSPLHF.

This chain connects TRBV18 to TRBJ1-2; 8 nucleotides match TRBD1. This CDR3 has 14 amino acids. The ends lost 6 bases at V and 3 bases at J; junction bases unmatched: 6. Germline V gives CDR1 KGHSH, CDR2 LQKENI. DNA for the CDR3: TGTGCCAGCTCGCGAACAGGGGGAGACTATGGCTACACCTTC. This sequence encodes CASSRTGGDYGYTF.

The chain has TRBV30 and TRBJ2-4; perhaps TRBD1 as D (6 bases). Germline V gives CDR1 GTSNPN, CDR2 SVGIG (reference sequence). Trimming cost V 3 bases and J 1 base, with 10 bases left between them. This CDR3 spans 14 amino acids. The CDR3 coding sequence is TGTGCCTGGAGGGGGGCAGGGGCCAAAAACATTCAGTACTTC. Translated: CAWRGAGAKNIQYF.

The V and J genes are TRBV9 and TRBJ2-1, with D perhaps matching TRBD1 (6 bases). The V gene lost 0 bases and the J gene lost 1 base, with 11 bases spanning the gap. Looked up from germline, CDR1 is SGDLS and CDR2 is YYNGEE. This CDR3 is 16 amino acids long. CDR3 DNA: TGTGCCAGCAGCGTAGATCAGGGGCTGTCCTACAATGAGCAGTTCTTC. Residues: CASSVDQGLSYNEQFF. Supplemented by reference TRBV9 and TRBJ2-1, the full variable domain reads DSGVTQTPKHLITATGQRVTLRCSPRSGDLSVYWYQQSLDQGLQFLIQYYNGEERAKGNILERFSAQQFPDLHSELNLSSLELGDSALYFCASSVDQGLSYNEQFFGPGTRLTVL.

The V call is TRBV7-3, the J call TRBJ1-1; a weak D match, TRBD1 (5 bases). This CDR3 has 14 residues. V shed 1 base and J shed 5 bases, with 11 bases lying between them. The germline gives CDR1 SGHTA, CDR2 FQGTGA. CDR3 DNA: TGTGCCAGCAGCTTAAACGGGGGGAGGACTGAAGCTTTCTTT. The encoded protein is CASSLNGGRTEAFF.

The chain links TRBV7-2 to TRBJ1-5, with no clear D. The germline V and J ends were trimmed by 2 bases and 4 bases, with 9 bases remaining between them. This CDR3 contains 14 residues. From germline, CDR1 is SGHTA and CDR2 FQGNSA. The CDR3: CASSLLTRNQPQHF. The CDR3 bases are TGTGCCAGCAGCTTATTAACTAGGAATCAGCCCCAGCATTTT.

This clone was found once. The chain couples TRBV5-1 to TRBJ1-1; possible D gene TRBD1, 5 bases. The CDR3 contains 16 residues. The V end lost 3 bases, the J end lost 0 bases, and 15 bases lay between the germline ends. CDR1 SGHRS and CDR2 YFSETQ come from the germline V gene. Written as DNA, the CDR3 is TGCGCCAGCAGCTCAACAGGAGCTACTTTGAACACTGAAGCTTTCTTT. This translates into CASSSTGATLNTEAFF.

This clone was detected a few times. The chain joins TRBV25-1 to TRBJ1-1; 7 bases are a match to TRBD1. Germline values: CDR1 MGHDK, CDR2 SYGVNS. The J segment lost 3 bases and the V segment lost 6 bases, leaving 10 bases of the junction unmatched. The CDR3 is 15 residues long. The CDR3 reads CASSDRGGADTEAFF. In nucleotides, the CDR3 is TGTGCCAGCAGCGACCGAGGGGGCGCGGACACTGAAGCTTTCTTT.

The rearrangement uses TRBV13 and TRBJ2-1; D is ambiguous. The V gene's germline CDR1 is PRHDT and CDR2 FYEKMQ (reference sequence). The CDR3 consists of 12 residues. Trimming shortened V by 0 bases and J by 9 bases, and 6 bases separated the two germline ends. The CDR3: CASSLGLGEQFF. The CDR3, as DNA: TGTGCCAGCAGCTTAGGCCTCGGTGAGCAGTTCTTC.

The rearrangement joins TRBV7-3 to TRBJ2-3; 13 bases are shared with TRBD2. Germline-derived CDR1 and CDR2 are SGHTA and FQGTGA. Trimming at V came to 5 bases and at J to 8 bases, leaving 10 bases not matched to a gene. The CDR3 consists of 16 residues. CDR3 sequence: CASSVDTSGGATTQYF. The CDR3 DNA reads TGTGCCAGCAGCGTTGACACTAGCGGGGGGGCCACTACGCAGTATTTT.

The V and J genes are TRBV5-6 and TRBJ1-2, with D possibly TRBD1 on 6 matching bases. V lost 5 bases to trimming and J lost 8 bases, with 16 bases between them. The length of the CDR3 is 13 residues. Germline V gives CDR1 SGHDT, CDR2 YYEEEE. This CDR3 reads CASSPQGIGGYTF. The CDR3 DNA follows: TGTGCCAGCAGTCCCCAGGGGATAGGCGGCTACACCTTC.